This T cell receptor beta chain was recovered during a study of cytomegalovirus exposure and HLA in healthy donors. A remark on this clone: The target antigen is unknown.

The CDR3 runs 17 residues. V trimming: 4 bases; J trimming: 0 bases; junction bases outside the gene matches: 12. Germline-derived CDR1 and CDR2 are SGDLS and YYNGEE. Study results and caveats: Per a later analysis, 15,000 to 20,000 TCR beta sequences showed association with HLA alleles at 0.05 false discovery rate. The study reported that TCR beta sequences accurately predicted HLA-A and HLA-B alleles in most subjects. The study listed approximately 170 cytomegalovirus-associated TCR beta chains.

The PCR employed 60 Vbeta primers together with 13 Jbeta primers. Repertoires were generated with immunoSEQ multiplex PCR, while TCRdb's copy carries only in-frame clones and drops some. The top ten hold 6.3% of the sample, which has fewer than 200,000 clones, about three quarters seen once. The chain is built from TRBV9 and TRBJ2-7, with 8 bases fitting TRBD2. Sequences were obtained from PBMCs. This TCR came from a man aged 35 to 55 in good health and CMV-seropositive. The CDR3, as DNA: TGTGCCAGCAGCCCAAATCGGGTAGCGGGAAGCTCCTACGAGCAGTACTTC. Protein product: CASSPNRVAGSSYEQYF.